This note documents a single T cell receptor (beta chain) sequence. The junction differs from germline at one of its ends, possibly a read error. This CDR3 region has 14 residues. The V gene's germline CDR1 is GTSNPN and CDR2 SVGIG (reference sequence). These data are taken from a study of blood T cell repertoires in COVID-19. Overall study context: Spain, Italy and the United States supplied samples that represented acute and convalescent COVID-19.

In the original workflow: Reference gene primer amplification gave estimated nucleated cell counts. Method: immunoSEQ multiplex PCR; TCRdb's copy keeps in-frame clones and lacks some. The DNA gave D and trimming, while V, J and clone size come from that table. The top ten hold around 3.7% of the sample, which has roughly 200,000 clones, over 85% seen once. This TCR came from a woman aged 25 to 39 with acute COVID-19. The V call is TRBV30, the J call TRBJ2-1; D may be TRBD2 (6 bases). The source material was PBMCs or T cells enriched from blood (not recorded which). The CDR3 DNA reads TGTGCCTGGAGTGTTCCCCTGACATTACCGGGGGAAGTCTTC. It translates to CAWSVPLTLPGEVF. Full variable domain (outside the CDR3, taken from reference TRBV30 and TRBJ2-1): SQTIHQWPATLVQPVGSPLSLECTVEGTSNPNLYWYRQAAGRGLQLLFYSVGIGQISSEVPQNLSASRPQDRQFILSSKKLLLSDSGFYLCAWSVPLTLPGEVFGPGTRLTVL.